The sequence of this TCR beta chain was determined in a study of T cells in Graves' hyperthyroidism and ophthalmopathy. Across the study: Any treatment followed the collection of peripheral blood at initial diagnosis.

Amplified regions were TCR beta CDR3 sequences from RNA transcripts. The HTBI primer set drove a first-round RT-PCR of the TCR CDR3. TCRdb re-called the multiplex PCR reads through MiXCR, storing one row per CDR3 protein. The sample includes a few hundred thousand distinct CDR3 sequences, roughly 19% of them seen just once. Germline V gene sequence: CDR1 SEHNR, CDR2 FQNEAQ (reference sequence). This CDR3 spans 17 amino acids. V lost 5 bases and J lost 2; bases outside the gene matches: 12. There are many counts of this clonotype. Material for sequencing was blood. The rearrangement uses TRBV7-9 and TRBJ1-5; TRBD1 matches at 7 bases. This TCR derives from a man between 45 and 60 years old with Graves' ophthalmopathy. CDR3 DNA sequence: TGTGCCAGCAGCCCCGGGGAGGGGGCTTTTGGCAATCAGCCCCAGCATTTT. Protein sequence: CASSPGEGAFGNQPQHF.